A single sample gave rise to the 7 T cell receptor beta chains below, sequenced in a study of T cell responses to AZD1222 COVID-19 vaccine. Only in-frame clones appear in the TCRdb table, and some are missing; sequencing was by immunoSEQ multiplex PCR. The table includes 180,000 or so clones, 93% detected once. The sequences come from peripheral blood, collected 28 days after the second AZD1222 dose. The receptors come from an adult who received the AZD1222 COVID-19 vaccine.

The chain has TRBV7-8 and TRBJ1-6; no firm D call. The V gene's germline CDR1 is SGHVS and CDR2 FQNEAQ. The CDR3 is 15 residues long. Trimming removed 1 base from V and 10 bases from J, with 14 bases in between. The CDR3 DNA follows: TGTGCCAGCAGCTTAGGCGCCAGGATGTTGTCACCCCTCCACTTT. It is translated as CASSLGARMLSPLHF.

J is TRBJ1-2 and V is TRBV28; D possibly corresponds to TRBD1 (5 bases). Trimming removed 7 bases from V and 7 bases from J, with 16 bases in between. There are 13 residues in the CDR3. Germline-derived CDR1 and CDR2 are MDHEN and SYDVKM. The CDR3 bases are TGTGCCAGCAACCTACGGAGGGGAGGTGGCTACACCTTC. This codes for CASNLRRGGGYTF.

The V gene is TRBV27, the J gene TRBJ1-5; D unclear. CDR1 and CDR2 from the germline V gene are MNHEY and SMNVEV (reference sequence). The V end was cut by 6 bases, the J end by 7 bases, with 13 bases between. There are 13 residues in the CDR3. Written as DNA, the CDR3 is TGTGCCAGCAGGCCCCTAGCGTGGCAGCCCCAGCATTTT. Its translation: CASRPLAWQPQHF.

The rearrangement joins TRBV28 to TRBJ2-7, with D possibly called TRBD1 or TRBD2 (7 bases each). Per germline, CDR1 MDHEN and CDR2 SYDVKM. Trimming stripped 5 bases from V and 2 bases from J, with 16 bases between. CDR3 length: 15 residues. The CDR3 coding sequence is TGTGCCAGCAGTCCAGGGGGGGCCGGGCCCTACGAGCAGTACTTC. Residues: CASSPGGAGPYEQYF.

This sequence joins TRBV3-1 (or the pseudogene TRBV3-2) and TRBJ2-7; 9 bases map to TRBD1. The length of the CDR3 is 14 residues. V shed 5 bases and J 5 bases; nucleotides not matched to a gene: 7. Germline CDR1 LGHDT, CDR2 YNNKEL (reference sequence). The CDR3 DNA is TGTGCCAGCAGCACCCGACAGGGGGTCCACGAGCAGTACTTC. Protein product: CASSTRQGVHEQYF.

The chain employs TRBV5-1 and TRBJ2-5; D gene uncertain. V was trimmed by 4 bases and J by 3 bases, leaving 10 bases between them. Germline assignment: CDR1 SGHRS and CDR2 YFSETQ. The CDR3 has 13 residues. Here the CDR3 reads CASSARKEETQYF. The CDR3 DNA sequence: TGCGCCAGCAGCGCCAGAAAAGAAGAGACCCAGTACTTC.

The V call is TRBV28, the J call TRBJ1-5, with D perhaps TRBD1 (5 bases). Trimming removed 7 bases from V and 10 bases from J, with 14 bases in between. Germline CDR1 reads MDHEN; CDR2 reads SYDVKM. The CDR3 contains 12 residues. Here the CDR3 DNA reads TGTGCCAGCAATCCTCCGGGGGAACCCCAGCATTTT. Residues: CASNPPGEPQHF. The whole variable domain, filled in from reference TRBV28 and TRBJ1-5, reads DVKVTQSSRYLVKRTGEKVFLECVQDMDHENMFWYRQDPGLGLRLIYFSYDVKMKEKGDIPEGYSVSREKKERFSLILESASTNQTSMYLCASNPPGEPQHFGDGTRLSIL.